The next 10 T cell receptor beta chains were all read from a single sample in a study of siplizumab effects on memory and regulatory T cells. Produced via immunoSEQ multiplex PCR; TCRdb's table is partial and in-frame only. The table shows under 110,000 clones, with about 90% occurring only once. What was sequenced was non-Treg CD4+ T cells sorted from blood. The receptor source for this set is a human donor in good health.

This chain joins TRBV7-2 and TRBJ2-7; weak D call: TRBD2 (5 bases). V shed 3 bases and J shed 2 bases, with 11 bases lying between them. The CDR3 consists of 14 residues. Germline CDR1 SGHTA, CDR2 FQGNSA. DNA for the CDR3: TGTGCCAGCAGCTTCGGGGTCGCAGCCTACGAGCAGTACTTC. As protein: CASSFGVAAYEQYF.

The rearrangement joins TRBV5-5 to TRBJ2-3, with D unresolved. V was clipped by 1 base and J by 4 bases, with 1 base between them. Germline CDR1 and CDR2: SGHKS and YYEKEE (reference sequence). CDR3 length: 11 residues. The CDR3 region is CASSLSDTQYF. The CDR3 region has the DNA TGTGCCAGCAGCTTGTCAGATACGCAGTATTTT.

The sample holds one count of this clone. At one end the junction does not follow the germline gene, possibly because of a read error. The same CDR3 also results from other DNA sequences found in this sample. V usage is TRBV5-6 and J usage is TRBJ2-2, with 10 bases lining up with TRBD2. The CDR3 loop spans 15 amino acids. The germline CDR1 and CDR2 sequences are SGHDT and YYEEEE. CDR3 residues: CASSGAGTSAGELFF. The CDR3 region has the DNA TGTGCCAGCAGCGGGGCCGGGACTAGCGCCGGGGAGTTGTTTTTT.

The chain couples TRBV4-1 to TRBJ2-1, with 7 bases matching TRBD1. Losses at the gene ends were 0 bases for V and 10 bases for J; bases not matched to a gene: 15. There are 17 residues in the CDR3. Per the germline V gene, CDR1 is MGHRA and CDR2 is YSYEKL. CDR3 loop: CASSQDPPGGTPNEQFF. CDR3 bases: TGCGCCAGCAGCCAAGACCCGCCAGGGGGTACTCCAAACGAGCAGTTCTTC.

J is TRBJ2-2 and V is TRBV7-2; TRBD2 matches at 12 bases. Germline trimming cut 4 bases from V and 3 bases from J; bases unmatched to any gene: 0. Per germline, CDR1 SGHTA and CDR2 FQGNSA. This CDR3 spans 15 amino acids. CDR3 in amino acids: CASSSSGRDTGELFF. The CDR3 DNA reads TGTGCCAGCAGCTCTAGCGGGAGGGACACCGGGGAGCTGTTTTTT.

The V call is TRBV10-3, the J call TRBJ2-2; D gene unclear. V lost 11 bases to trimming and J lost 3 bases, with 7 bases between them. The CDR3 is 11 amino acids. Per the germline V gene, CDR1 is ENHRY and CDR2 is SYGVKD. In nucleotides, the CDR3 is TGTGCCTCCCGGGACACCGGGGAGCTGTTTTTT. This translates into CASRDTGELFF.

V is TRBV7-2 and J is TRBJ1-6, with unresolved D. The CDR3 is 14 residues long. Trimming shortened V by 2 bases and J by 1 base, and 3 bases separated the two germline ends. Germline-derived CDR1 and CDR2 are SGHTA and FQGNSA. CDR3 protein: CASSLLSYNSPLHF. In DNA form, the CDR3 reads TGTGCCAGCAGCTTACTGTCCTATAATTCACCCCTCCACTTT.

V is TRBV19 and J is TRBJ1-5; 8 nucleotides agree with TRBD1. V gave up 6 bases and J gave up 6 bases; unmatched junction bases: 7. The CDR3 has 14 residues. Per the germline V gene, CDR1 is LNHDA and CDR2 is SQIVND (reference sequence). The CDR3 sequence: CASSQGARTQPQHF. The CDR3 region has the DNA TGTGCCAGTAGCCAGGGGGCGCGCACTCAGCCCCAGCATTTT.

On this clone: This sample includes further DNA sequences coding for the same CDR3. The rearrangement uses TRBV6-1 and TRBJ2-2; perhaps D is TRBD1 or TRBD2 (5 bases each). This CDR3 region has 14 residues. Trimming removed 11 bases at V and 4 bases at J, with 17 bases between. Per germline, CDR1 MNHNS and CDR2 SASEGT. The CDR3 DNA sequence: TGTGCCGGGATGGAGAGGGGAAGCACCGGGGAGCTGTTTTTT. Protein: CAGMERGSTGELFF.

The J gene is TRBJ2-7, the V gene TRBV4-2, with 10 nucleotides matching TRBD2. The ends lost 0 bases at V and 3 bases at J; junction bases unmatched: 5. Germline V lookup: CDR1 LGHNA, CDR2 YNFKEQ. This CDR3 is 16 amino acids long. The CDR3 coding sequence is TGTGCCAGCAGCCAAGAATCCAGCGGGAGGGGCTACGAGCAGTACTTC. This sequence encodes CASSQESSGRGYEQYF.